These 17 T cell receptor beta chains originate from one sample sequenced in a study of cytomegalovirus exposure and HLA in healthy donors. The repertoire was sequenced with immunoSEQ multiplex PCR; TCRdb's copy has only in-frame clones and lacks some. The data show fewer than 200,000 clones, with 85% to 90% seen just once and approximately 1.4% held by the top ten. Input material: PBMCs. Receptor source: a woman in her 30s in good health and CMV-seronegative.

This chain links TRBV30 with TRBJ1-5; D perhaps matches TRBD1 (6 bases). CDR1 and CDR2 from the germline V gene are GTSNPN and SVGIG (reference sequence). V was cut by 3 bases and J by 3 bases, with 18 bases left in between. The CDR3 covers 16 residues. The CDR3 here is CAWSVPRTAYNQPQHF. The CDR3 nucleotides are TGTGCCTGGAGCGTCCCCAGGACAGCATACAATCAGCCCCAGCATTTT.

The chain employs TRBV6-5 and TRBJ1-3; D is possibly TRBD1 (6 bases). Trimming shortened V by 7 bases and J by 2 bases, and 9 bases separated the two germline ends. The CDR3 spans 13 residues. From germline, CDR1 is MNHEY and CDR2 SVGAGI. The CDR3 DNA is TGTGCCAGCACAGAGGGGGCTGGAAACACCATATATTTT. This encodes CASTEGAGNTIYF.

The chain employs TRBV6-1 and TRBJ1-6, with TRBD1 as a possible D gene (6 bases). The germline V gene has CDR1 MNHNS and CDR2 SASEGT. The V end lost 9 bases, the J end lost 7 bases, and 13 bases lay between the germline ends. The CDR3 is made up of 13 amino acids. The CDR3 region has the DNA TGTGCCAGTACTGAGGACAGAAATTCACCCCTCCACTTT. Its translation: CASTEDRNSPLHF.

The rearrangement uses TRBV11-2 and TRBJ2-5; 9 bases are shared with TRBD2. The CDR3 runs to 16 residues. V gave up 2 bases and J gave up 4 bases; unmatched junction bases: 8. Germline CDR1 SGHAT, CDR2 FQNNGV. CDR3 amino acids: CASSLFAAGGRETQYF. CDR3 sequence (DNA): TGTGCCAGCAGCTTATTTGCCGCGGGGGGGCGAGAGACCCAGTACTTC.

The rearrangement links TRBV7-9 to TRBJ2-3, with TRBD2 matching 13 bases. With V trimmed by 3 bases and J by 2 bases, 5 bases remained unmatched. The germline V gene has CDR1 SEHNR and CDR2 FQNEAQ (reference sequence). The CDR3 has 17 amino acids. The CDR3 region has the DNA TGTGCCAGCAGCTTTCCGGGACTAGCGGGGTACACAGATACGCAGTATTTT. Translation: CASSFPGLAGYTDTQYF.

The rearrangement uses TRBV5-6 and TRBJ1-2, with 8 bases aligning to TRBD1. The CDR3 is made up of 14 amino acids. V shed 4 bases, J shed 4 bases, and the junction held 6 bases outside the gene matches. The V gene's germline CDR1 is SGHDT and CDR2 YYEEEE. The CDR3 region is CASSTRTGPYGYTF. The CDR3 DNA reads TGTGCCAGCAGCACTCGGACAGGGCCCTATGGCTACACCTTC.

This chain links TRBV5-1 with TRBJ2-4; 7 bases fit TRBD1. The V gene end was trimmed by 1 base and the J gene end by 6 bases; junction bases not matched to a gene: 4. The CDR3 runs 14 residues. Germline-derived CDR1 and CDR2 are SGHRS and YFSETQ. The CDR3, as DNA: TGCGCCAGCAGCTTGAGAGGGGGCGGAAACATTCAGTACTTC. Its translation: CASSLRGGGNIQYF.

The V gene is TRBV7-8, the J gene TRBJ2-7; 14 nucleotides align to TRBD2. J was trimmed by 6 bases and V by 1 base; bases with no gene match: 5. CDR3 length: 16 residues. Germline CDR1 reads SGHVS; CDR2 reads FQNEAQ. The CDR3 sequence is CASSLGAGLAGGEQYF. CDR3 bases: TGTGCCAGCAGCTTAGGGGCTGGACTAGCGGGGGGCGAGCAGTACTTC.

The V and J genes are TRBV11-2 and TRBJ2-3; 7 nucleotides agree with TRBD1. The length of the CDR3 is 14 residues. Losses at the gene ends were 4 bases for V and 6 bases for J; bases not matched to a gene: 7. Germline lookup yields CDR1 SGHAT and CDR2 FQNNGV. CDR3 residues: CASSSFRGLDTQYF. The CDR3 DNA sequence: TGTGCCAGCAGCTCCTTTAGGGGGCTGGATACGCAGTATTTT.

The J gene is TRBJ2-1, the V gene TRBV4-1; 9 bases fit TRBD1. Trimming at V came to 4 bases and at J to 5 bases, leaving 3 bases not matched to a gene. The CDR3 spans 14 residues. Germline lookup yields CDR1 MGHRA and CDR2 YSYEKL. The CDR3: CASSPRQGDNEQFF. DNA for the CDR3: TGCGCCAGCAGCCCACGACAGGGGGACAATGAGCAGTTCTTC.

The chain combines TRBV27 with TRBJ2-7, with TRBD1 as a possible D gene (5 bases). The germline CDR1 and CDR2 sequences are MNHEY and SMNVEV (reference sequence). V lost 0 bases and J lost 3, with 15 bases in between. This CDR3 is built from 16 residues. Written as DNA, the CDR3 is TGTGCCAGCAGTTTATCCCGAAGGGGCATATTCTACGAGCAGTACTTC. Translating it yields CASSLSRRGIFYEQYF.

This chain's CDR3 is CASSLVLAIGYNEQFF. The CDR3 bases are TGTGCCAGCAGCTTGGTTCTAGCGATCGGATACAATGAGCAGTTCTTC. The chain employs TRBV7-9 and TRBJ2-1; TRBD2 might be the D (6 bases). This CDR3 region has 16 residues. The ends were cut back, 3 bases at V and 4 bases at J, with 16 bases in the middle. CDR1 SEHNR and CDR2 FQNEAQ come from the germline V gene (reference sequence).

The chain couples TRBV19 to TRBJ2-7; the D gene is possibly TRBD1 (5 bases). Germline V gene data show CDR1 as LNHDA and CDR2 as SQIVND (reference sequence). Trimming removed 5 bases at V and 5 bases at J, with 10 bases between. The CDR3 spans 12 residues. In DNA, the CDR3 is TGTGCCAGTAGTGATACAGGAAACGAGCAGTACTTC. Translation gives CASSDTGNEQYF.

The rearrangement uses TRBV5-1 and TRBJ2-7; 7 nucleotides match TRBD1. Trimming cost V 6 bases and J 6 bases; bases outside gene matches: 12. Germline lookup yields CDR1 SGHRS and CDR2 YFSETQ. The CDR3 is 14 amino acids. CDR3 loop: CASNPTGVLSEQYF. The CDR3 bases are TGCGCCAGCAACCCCACAGGGGTCTTAAGCGAGCAGTACTTC.

This clone turned up a few times. The chain is built from TRBV7-9 and TRBJ2-5; TRBD2 agrees at 7 bases. Germline V gene lookup returns CDR1 SEHNR and CDR2 FQNEAQ (reference sequence). The junction had 3 bases not matched to a gene; V was cut back by 2 bases and J by 0 bases. The CDR3 sequence is 15 residues long. The CDR3 sequence is CASSLSSGHQETQYF. CDR3 DNA sequence: TGTGCCAGCAGCTTATCTAGCGGACACCAAGAGACCCAGTACTTC.

The rearrangement uses TRBV19 and TRBJ1-2; D perhaps matches TRBD1 (6 bases). CDR1 is LNHDA and CDR2 is SQIVND in the germline V gene (reference sequence). V lost 4 bases and J lost 2, with 14 bases in between. This CDR3 is 15 amino acids long. The CDR3 loop reads CASSTYSTGNYGYTF. CDR3 bases: TGTGCCAGTAGTACTTACTCGACAGGAAACTATGGCTACACCTTC.

This clone was seen only a few times. This chain connects TRBV27 to TRBJ2-1; tentative D call: TRBD2 (6 bases). The V gene's germline CDR1 is MNHEY and CDR2 SMNVEV (reference sequence). V was pared by 3 bases and J by 5 bases, with 11 bases between. The CDR3 covers 14 residues. The CDR3 DNA reads as TGTGCCAGCAGTTTGGGTGGGGGGAACAATGAGCAGTTCTTC. As protein: CASSLGGGNNEQFF.